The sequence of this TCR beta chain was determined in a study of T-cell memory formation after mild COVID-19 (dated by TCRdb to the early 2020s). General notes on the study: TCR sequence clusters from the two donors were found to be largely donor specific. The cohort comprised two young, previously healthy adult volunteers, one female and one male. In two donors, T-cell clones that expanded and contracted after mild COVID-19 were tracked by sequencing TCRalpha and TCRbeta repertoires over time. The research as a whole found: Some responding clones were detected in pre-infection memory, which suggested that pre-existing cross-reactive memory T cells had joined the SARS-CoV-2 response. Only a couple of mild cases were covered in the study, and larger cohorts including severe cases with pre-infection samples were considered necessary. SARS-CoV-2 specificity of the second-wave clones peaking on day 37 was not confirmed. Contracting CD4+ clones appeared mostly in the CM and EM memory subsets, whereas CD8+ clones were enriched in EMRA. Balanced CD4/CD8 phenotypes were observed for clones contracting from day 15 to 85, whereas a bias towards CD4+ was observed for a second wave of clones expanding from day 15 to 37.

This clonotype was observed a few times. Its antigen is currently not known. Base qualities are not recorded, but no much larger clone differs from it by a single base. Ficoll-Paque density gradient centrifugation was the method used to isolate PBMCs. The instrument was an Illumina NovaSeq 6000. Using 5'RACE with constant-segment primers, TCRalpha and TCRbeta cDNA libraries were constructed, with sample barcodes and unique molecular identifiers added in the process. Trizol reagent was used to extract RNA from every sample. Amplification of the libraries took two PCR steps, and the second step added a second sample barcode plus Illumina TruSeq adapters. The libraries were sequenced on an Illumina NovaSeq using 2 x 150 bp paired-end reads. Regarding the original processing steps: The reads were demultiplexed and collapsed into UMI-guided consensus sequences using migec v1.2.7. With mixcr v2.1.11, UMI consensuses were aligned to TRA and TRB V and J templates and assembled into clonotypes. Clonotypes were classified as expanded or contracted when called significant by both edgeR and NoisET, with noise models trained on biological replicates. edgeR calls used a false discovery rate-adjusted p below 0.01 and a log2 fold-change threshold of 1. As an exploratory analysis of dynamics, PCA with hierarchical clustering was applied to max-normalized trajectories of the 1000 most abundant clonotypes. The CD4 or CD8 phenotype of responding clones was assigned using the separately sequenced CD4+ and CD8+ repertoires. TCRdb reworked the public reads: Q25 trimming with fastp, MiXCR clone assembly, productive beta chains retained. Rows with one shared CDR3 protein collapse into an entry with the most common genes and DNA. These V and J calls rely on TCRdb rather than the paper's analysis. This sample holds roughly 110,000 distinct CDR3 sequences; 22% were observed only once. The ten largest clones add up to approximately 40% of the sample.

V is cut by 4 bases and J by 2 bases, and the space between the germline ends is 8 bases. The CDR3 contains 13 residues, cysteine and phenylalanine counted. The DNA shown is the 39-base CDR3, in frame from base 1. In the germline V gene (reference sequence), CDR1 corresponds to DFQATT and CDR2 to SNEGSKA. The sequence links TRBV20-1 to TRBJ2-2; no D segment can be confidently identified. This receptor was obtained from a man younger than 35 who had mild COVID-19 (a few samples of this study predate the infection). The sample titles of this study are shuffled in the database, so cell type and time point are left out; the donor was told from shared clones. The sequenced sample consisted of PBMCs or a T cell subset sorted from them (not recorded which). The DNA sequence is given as TGCAGTGCTAACATCGCCAACACCGGGGAGCTGTTTTTT. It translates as CSANIANTGELFF.